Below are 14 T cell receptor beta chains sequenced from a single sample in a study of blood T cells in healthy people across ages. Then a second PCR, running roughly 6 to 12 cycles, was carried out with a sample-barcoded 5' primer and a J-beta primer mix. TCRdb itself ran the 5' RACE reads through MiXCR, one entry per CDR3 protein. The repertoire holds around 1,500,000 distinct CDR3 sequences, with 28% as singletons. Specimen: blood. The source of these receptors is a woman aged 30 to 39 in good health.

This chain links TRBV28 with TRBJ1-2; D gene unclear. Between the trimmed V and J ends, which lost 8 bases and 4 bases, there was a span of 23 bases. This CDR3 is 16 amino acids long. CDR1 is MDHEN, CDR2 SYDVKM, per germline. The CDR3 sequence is CASDASWVADTYGYTF. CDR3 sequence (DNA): TGTGCCAGCGATGCCTCATGGGTGGCGGATACCTATGGCTACACCTTC.

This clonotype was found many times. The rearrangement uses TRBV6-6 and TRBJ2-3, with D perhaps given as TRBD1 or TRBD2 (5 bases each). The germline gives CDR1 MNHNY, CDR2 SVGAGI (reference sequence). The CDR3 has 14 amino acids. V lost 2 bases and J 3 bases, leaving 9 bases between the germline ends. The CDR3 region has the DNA TGTGCCAGCAGTTACCTGGGACCAACAGATACGCAGTATTTT. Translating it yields CASSYLGPTDTQYF.

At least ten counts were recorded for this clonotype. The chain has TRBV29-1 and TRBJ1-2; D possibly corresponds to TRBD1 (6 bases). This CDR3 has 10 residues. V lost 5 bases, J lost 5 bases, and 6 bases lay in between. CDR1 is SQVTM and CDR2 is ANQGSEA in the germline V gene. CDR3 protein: CSVTGYGYTF. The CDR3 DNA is TGCAGCGTTACAGGGTATGGCTACACCTTC.

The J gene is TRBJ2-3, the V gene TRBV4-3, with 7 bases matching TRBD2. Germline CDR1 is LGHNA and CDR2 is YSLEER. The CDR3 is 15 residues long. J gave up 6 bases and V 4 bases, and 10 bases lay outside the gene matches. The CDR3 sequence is CASSLRLLRGDTQYF. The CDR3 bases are TGCGCCAGCAGCCTAAGATTATTGCGGGGGGATACGCAGTATTTT.

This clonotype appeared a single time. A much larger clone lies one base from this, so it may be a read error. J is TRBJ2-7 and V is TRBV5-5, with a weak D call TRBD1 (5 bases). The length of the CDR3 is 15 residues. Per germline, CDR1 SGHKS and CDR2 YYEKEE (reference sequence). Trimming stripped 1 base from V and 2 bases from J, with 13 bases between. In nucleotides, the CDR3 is TGTGCCAGCAGCTTGACCCAGGGTAGGCCCTACGAGCAGTACTTC. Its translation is CASSLTQGRPYEQYF.

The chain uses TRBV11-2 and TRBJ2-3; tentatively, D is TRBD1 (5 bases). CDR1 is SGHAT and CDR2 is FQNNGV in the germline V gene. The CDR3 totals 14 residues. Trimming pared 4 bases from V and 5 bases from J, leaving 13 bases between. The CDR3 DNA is TGTGCCAGCAGCTATAGCCCAGGGCTAGATACGCAGTATTTT. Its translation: CASSYSPGLDTQYF.

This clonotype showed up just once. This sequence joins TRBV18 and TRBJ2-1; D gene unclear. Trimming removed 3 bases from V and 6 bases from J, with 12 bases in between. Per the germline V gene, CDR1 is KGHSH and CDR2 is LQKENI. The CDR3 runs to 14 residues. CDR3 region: CASSPSRDCNEQFF. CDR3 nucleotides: TGTGCCAGCTCACCCTCCAGAGACTGCAATGAGCAGTTCTTC.

The DNA for the CDR3 is TGCGCCAGCAGTGAGTCGACGGCCGGCAACAATGAGCAGTACTTC. As protein: CASSESTAGNNEQYF. The rearrangement links TRBV10-1 to TRBJ2-7, with D uncertain. Deletions cut 0 bases from V and 7 bases from J, with 16 bases between. CDR3 length: 15 residues. Germline loops: CDR1 WNHNN, CDR2 SYGVQD (reference sequence).

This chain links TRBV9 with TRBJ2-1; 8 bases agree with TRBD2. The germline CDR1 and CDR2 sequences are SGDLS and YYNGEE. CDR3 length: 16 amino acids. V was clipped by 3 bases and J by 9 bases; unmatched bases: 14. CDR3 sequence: CASSELSSSGPGEQFF. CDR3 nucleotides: TGTGCCAGCAGCGAGCTTAGTTCTAGCGGGCCTGGTGAGCAGTTCTTC.

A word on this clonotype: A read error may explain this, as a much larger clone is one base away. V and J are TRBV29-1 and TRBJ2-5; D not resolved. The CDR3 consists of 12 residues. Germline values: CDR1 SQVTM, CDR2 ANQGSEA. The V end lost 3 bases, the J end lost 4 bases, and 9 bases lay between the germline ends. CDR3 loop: CSVDEDRETQYF. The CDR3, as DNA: TGCAGCGTTGATGAGGACCGAGAGACCCAGTACTTC.

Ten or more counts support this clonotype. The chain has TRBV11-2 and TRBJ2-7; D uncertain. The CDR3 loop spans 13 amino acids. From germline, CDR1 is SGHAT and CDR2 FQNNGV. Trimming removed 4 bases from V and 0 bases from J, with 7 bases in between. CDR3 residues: CASSSPDSYEQYF. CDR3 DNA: TGTGCCAGCAGCTCCCCCGACTCCTACGAGCAGTACTTC.

The CDR3 is CSAELAANSYEQYF. The CDR3 nucleotides are TGCAGTGCGGAACTAGCGGCAAATAGTTACGAGCAGTACTTC. The rearrangement links TRBV20-1 to TRBJ2-7; 8 positions match TRBD2. The CDR3 is 14 amino acids. V lost 6 bases to trimming and J lost 4 bases; unmatched junction nucleotides: 11. Germline values: CDR1 DFQATT, CDR2 SNEGSKA (reference sequence).

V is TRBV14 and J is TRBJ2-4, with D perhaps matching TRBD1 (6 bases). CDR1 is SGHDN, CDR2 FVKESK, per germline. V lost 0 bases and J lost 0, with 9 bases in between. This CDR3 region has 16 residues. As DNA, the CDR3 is TGTGCCAGCAGCCAAGAGGGCAGGGGAGCCAAAAACATTCAGTACTTC. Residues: CASSQEGRGAKNIQYF.

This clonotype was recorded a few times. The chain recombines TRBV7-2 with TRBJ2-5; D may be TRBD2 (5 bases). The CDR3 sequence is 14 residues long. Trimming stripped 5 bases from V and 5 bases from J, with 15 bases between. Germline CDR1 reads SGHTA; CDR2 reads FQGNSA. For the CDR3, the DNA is TGTGCCAGCAGCCGGTCCGGGGTCCTCGAGACCCAGTACTTC. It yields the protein CASSRSGVLETQYF.